This TCR beta chain was obtained from a study of human T cells and chemical hapten exposure. One entry per CDR3 protein, called by TCRdb with MiXCR from the RACE reads. The repertoire holds roughly 120,000 distinct CDR3 sequences, with about 12% as singletons. The time point denotes: patch test 1, 2 weeks after DPC sensitization. The treatment: therapeutic diphenylcyclopropenone sensitization with weekly scalp DPC. The CDR3 consists of 12 residues. Germline V gene lookup returns CDR1 MNHEY and CDR2 SVGAGI. Trimming cost V 2 bases and J 7 bases, with 8 bases left between them. The gene calls are TRBV6-5 and TRBJ1-1; D unclear. Sample: whole blood, taken in connection with sensitization to the hapten diphenylcyclopropenone (DPC). The receptor comes from a woman between 50 and 59 years old with alopecia areata. Some clones in this sample may be carry-over from other donors' samples. The CDR3 DNA reads TGTGCCAGCAGTTACAACGGGGATGAAGCTTTCTTT. Its translation: CASSYNGDEAFF.